The table lists the clone carrying this T cell receptor (beta chain) with many counts. Its antigen is still unknown. This specimen belongs to a study of T cells in Graves' hyperthyroidism and ophthalmopathy. The CDR3 loop spans 15 amino acids. V was trimmed by 7 bases and J by 5 bases, leaving 15 bases between them. Germline assignment: CDR1 SNHLY and CDR2 FYNNEI. Hyperthyroidism had been newly diagnosed in patients aged 18 to 65, and its duration was under 2 months. The CDR3 regions of TCR beta were amplified from RNA transcripts. The HTBI set primed first-round TCR CDR3 RT-PCR. TCRdb processed the multiplex PCR reads anew with MiXCR; each CDR3 protein has one entry. The data hold 690,000 or so distinct CDR3 sequences, with around a sixth observed a single time. Findings and caveats of the study: The model predicted ophthalmopathy a median approximately seven months before onset.

This sequence was found in a woman between 45 and 60 years old with Graves' hyperthyroidism that later progressed to Graves' ophthalmopathy. The V and J genes are TRBV2 and TRBJ1-6; the D gene is possibly TRBD1 (6 bases). The sample comprised blood. The CDR3 nucleotides read TGTGCCAGCAACCCCGGGACACCGAATAATTCACCCCTCCACTTT. Protein: CASNPGTPNNSPLHF.